The present TCR beta chain was sequenced within a study of Graves' ophthalmopathy and Graves' hyperthyroidism. This clonotype has ten or more counts. Investigators amplified TCR beta CDR3 regions from RNA transcripts. Investigators did first-round RT-PCR with HTBI primers, then second-round multiplex PCR. TCRdb recomputed calls from the multiplex PCR reads with MiXCR, one row per CDR3 protein. The sample lists around 590,000 distinct CDR3 sequences, 35% to 40% occurring once. The CDR3 totals 17 residues. Germline CDR1 is SEHNR and CDR2 is FQNEAQ (reference sequence). The V end lost 5 bases, the J end lost 0 bases, and 19 bases lay between the germline ends.

The chain joins TRBV7-9 to TRBJ1-2; D is unresolved. This clonotype was sampled from an adult man with Graves' hyperthyroidism. Sequencing used peripheral blood or thyroid tissue (not recorded which). The chain's CDR3 is CASSAFRFETANYGYTF. The CDR3 DNA reads as TGTGCCAGCAGCGCATTCCGCTTCGAAACAGCTAACTATGGCTACACCTTC.